The 19 T cell receptor beta chains given below trace back to one sample, sequenced in a study of T-cell reconstitution after alpha-beta-depleted transplantation in children. Unique molecular identifiers were used to barcode this TCRbeta library. TCRdb recomputed calls from the PCR reads with MiXCR, one row per CDR3 protein. The sample holds approximately 27,000 distinct CDR3 sequences, 15% to 20% seen once. The sample here was PBMCs, mostly from graft donor cells, taken 60 days after TCRalphabeta/CD19-depleted stem cell transplant. Receptors originate from a male patient aged 2-9 years who had a stem cell transplant for acute lymphoblastic leukemia, so the T cells may come from the graft donor.

The chain carries TRBV7-9 and TRBJ2-2; D unresolved. The ends were cut back, 7 bases at V and 4 bases at J, with 13 bases in the middle. Germline loops: CDR1 SEHNR, CDR2 FQNEAQ (reference sequence). CDR3 length: 14 residues. The CDR3 region is CASILADFTGELFF. CDR3 in DNA: TGTGCCAGCATATTGGCAGACTTCACCGGGGAGCTGTTTTTT.

This chain links TRBV7-9 with TRBJ2-3, with TRBD2 matching over 10 bases. This CDR3 contains 15 residues. Trimming at V came to 5 bases and at J to 1 base, leaving 3 bases not matched to a gene. The germline V gene encodes CDR1 SEHNR and CDR2 FQNEAQ (reference sequence). In nucleotides, the CDR3 is TGTGCCAGCAGCCACGGGACTAGCGGCACAGATACGCAGTATTTT. This translates into CASSHGTSGTDTQYF.

This clonotype was counted a few times. CDR3 DNA sequence: TGTGCCAGCAGCTGGGGCCTGGACGGCTACACCTTC. Translating gives CASSWGLDGYTF. The chain is built from TRBV7-9 and TRBJ1-2, with D perhaps matching TRBD1 (5 bases). The CDR3 extends over 12 amino acids. Looked up from germline, CDR1 is SEHNR and CDR2 is FQNEAQ (reference sequence). V gave up 4 bases and J gave up 8 bases, with 11 bases separating them.

Relative to its sample, this clonotype is medium-sized. This chain uses TRBV29-1 with TRBJ2-7, with 9 positions matching TRBD1. The CDR3 spans 13 residues. Germline trimming cut 1 base from V and 2 bases from J; bases unmatched to any gene: 0. Germline loops: CDR1 SQVTM, CDR2 ANQGSEA. The CDR3 region has the DNA TGCAGCGTTGAAGGGACAGGGGCCTACGAGCAGTACTTC. Protein product: CSVEGTGAYEQYF.

The CDR3 DNA is TGTGCCAGCAGCCCATTCGACAGGAGGGTTAACTATGGCTACACCTTC. Its translation is CASSPFDRRVNYGYTF. The rearrangement links TRBV4-2 to TRBJ1-2; tentatively, D is TRBD1 (6 bases). CDR1 and CDR2 from the germline V gene are LGHNA and YNFKEQ. The CDR3 length is 16 residues. V was pared by 4 bases and J by 1 base, with 16 bases between.

V and J are TRBV28 and TRBJ2-7; TRBD1 matches 9 bases. Germline trimming cut 6 bases from V and 2 bases from J; bases unmatched to any gene: 8. Per germline, CDR1 MDHEN and CDR2 SYDVKM. The CDR3 length is 15 residues. CDR3 sequence (DNA): TGTGCCAGCAGATCCGGGACAGGGTTACCCTACGAGCAGTACTTC. Its protein product is CASRSGTGLPYEQYF. The full variable domain, its missing parts supplied by reference TRBV28 and TRBJ2-7, is DVKVTQSSRYLVKRTGEKVFLECVQDMDHENMFWYRQDPGLGLRLIYFSYDVKMKEKGDIPEGYSVSREKKERFSLILESASTNQTSMYLCASRSGTGLPYEQYFGPGTRLTVT.

This clonotype was detected ten times or more. The chain employs TRBV6-5 and TRBJ1-1; TRBD1 agrees at 8 bases. Germline V gives CDR1 MNHEY, CDR2 SVGAGI. The CDR3 covers 14 residues. The J segment lost 5 bases and the V segment lost 3 bases, leaving 5 bases of the junction unmatched. As DNA, the CDR3 is TGTGCCAGCAGTTATACAGGGGGGAGGACTGAAGCTTTCTTT. As protein: CASSYTGGRTEAFF.

The chain employs TRBV11-2 and TRBJ2-3; 12 bases agree with TRBD1. This CDR3 is built from 16 residues. V lost 5 bases to trimming and J lost 8 bases; unmatched junction nucleotides: 11. Germline loops: CDR1 SGHAT, CDR2 FQNNGV. The CDR3 DNA follows: TGTGCCAGCAGCCCAGGACCGGGACAGGGGGCGCCTACGCAGTATTTT. Encoded protein: CASSPGPGQGAPTQYF. The full variable domain, its missing parts supplied by reference TRBV11-2 and TRBJ2-3, is EAGVAQSPRYKIIEKRQSVAFWCNPISGHATLYWYQQILGQGPKLLIQFQNNGVVDDSQLPKDRFSAERLKGVDSTLKIQPAKLEDSAVYLCASSPGPGQGAPTQYFGPGTRLTVL.

This clonotype was recorded a few times. The rearrangement links TRBV27 to TRBJ2-7, with 9 nucleotides matching TRBD1. The V gene's germline CDR1 is MNHEY and CDR2 SMNVEV (reference sequence). The CDR3 is made up of 14 amino acids. V dropped 5 bases and J dropped 2; count of bases not matched to a gene: 4. The CDR3 DNA sequence: TGTGCCAGCAGTGAACAGGGGGCTACCTACGAGCAGTACTTC. As protein: CASSEQGATYEQYF.

Only a few counts were recorded for this clonotype. V usage is TRBV27 and J usage is TRBJ2-3; 7 nucleotides match TRBD1. V was clipped by 6 bases and J by 2 bases; unmatched bases: 11. Germline-derived CDR1 and CDR2 are MNHEY and SMNVEV (reference sequence). The CDR3 is made up of 16 amino acids. The CDR3: CASSLTTGLNTDTQYF. CDR3 DNA sequence: TGTGCCAGCAGCCTCACGACAGGGTTGAACACAGATACGCAGTATTTT.

The chain employs TRBV12-3 or TRBV12-4 and TRBJ2-2; D uncertain. The CDR3 runs to 16 residues. Between the trimmed V and J ends, which lost 4 bases and 0 bases, there was a span of 12 bases. The CDR3 bases are TGTGCCAGCAGTTCCTACGGCGGACCGAACACCGGGGAGCTGTTTTTT. This gives the protein CASSSYGGPNTGELFF.

This clonotype was seen only a few times. The chain is built from TRBV20-1 and TRBJ2-5; possible D gene TRBD2, 6 bases. Germline loops: CDR1 DFQATT, CDR2 SNEGSKA (reference sequence). The CDR3 is made up of 14 amino acids. The V and J ends lost 6 bases and 0 bases respectively, with 14 bases between them. The CDR3 is CSALSGPYQETQYF. CDR3 nucleotide sequence: TGCAGTGCCCTCAGCGGGCCGTACCAAGAGACCCAGTACTTC.

This clonotype showed up many times. This chain joins TRBV29-1 and TRBJ1-1; D call uncertain. Germline V CDR1 and CDR2: SQVTM, ANQGSEA. With 0 bases removed from V and 4 bases from J, the gap between germline ends came to 9 bases. There are 13 residues in the CDR3. This CDR3 reads CSVEDQGVTEAFF. Here the CDR3 DNA reads TGCAGCGTTGAAGATCAAGGAGTCACTGAAGCTTTCTTT.

The chain joins TRBV11-3 to TRBJ2-1; D unclear. The CDR3 has 13 amino acids. Trimming left V 6 bases short and J 3 bases short, with 9 bases between. The germline V gene has CDR1 SGHNT and CDR2 YENEEA. CDR3 sequence (DNA): TGTGCCAGCAGTTTGGGCTTCTACAATGAGCAGTTCTTC. Translating it yields CASSLGFYNEQFF.

The genes are TRBV5-5 and TRBJ2-7, with D unclear. The CDR3 is 14 residues long. Germline CDR1 SGHKS, CDR2 YYEKEE (reference sequence). The ends were cut back, 1 base at V and 0 bases at J, with 8 bases in the middle. Written as DNA, the CDR3 is TGTGCCAGCAGCTTGATGGACGACTCCTACGAGCAGTACTTC. Translating gives CASSLMDDSYEQYF.

The chain combines TRBV12-3 or TRBV12-4 with TRBJ2-3, with D tentatively TRBD1 (5 bases). V lost 7 bases, J lost 2 bases, and 22 bases lay in between. The CDR3 length is 17 residues. The CDR3 loop is CASTSPWAQGDTDTQYF. For the CDR3, the DNA is TGTGCCAGCACCTCCCCCTGGGCGCAGGGTGACACAGATACGCAGTATTTT.

This clonotype was counted a few times. The chain employs TRBV15 and TRBJ1-1; D not resolved. V lost 3 bases and J 1 base, leaving 6 bases between the germline ends. There are 13 residues in the CDR3. Germline-derived CDR1 and CDR2 are LNHNV and YYDKDF (reference sequence). The CDR3 region is CATSSLKNTEAFF. The CDR3 DNA reads TGTGCCACCAGCAGCCTCAAGAACACTGAAGCTTTCTTT.

This clonotype was observed many times. This sequence joins TRBV28 and TRBJ2-3, with TRBD1 identical over 7 bases. The CDR3 sequence is 17 residues long. V dropped 1 base and J dropped 3; count of bases not matched to a gene: 10. The germline CDR1 and CDR2 sequences are MDHEN and SYDVKM. The CDR3 reads CASSLLESTGWTDTQYF. CDR3 nucleotides: TGTGCCAGCAGTTTATTGGAGTCGACAGGGTGGACAGATACGCAGTATTTT.

J is TRBJ1-2 and V is TRBV9; 10 bases fit TRBD1. The CDR3 has 17 residues. Germline V gene lookup returns CDR1 SGDLS and CDR2 YYNGEE. Losses at the gene ends were 2 bases for V and 5 bases for J; bases not matched to a gene: 12. The CDR3: CASSVFLTGGAGYGYTF. The CDR3 nucleotides read TGTGCCAGCAGCGTTTTTTTGACAGGGGGCGCAGGTTATGGCTACACCTTC.